These T cell receptor beta chains were read from a single sample in a study of PD-L1 blockade in urothelial cancer. Produced via immunoSEQ multiplex PCR; TCRdb's table is partial and in-frame only. The table has some 97,000 clones, about 90% seen once. Sequenced here: PBMCs, sampled around atezolizumab (anti-PD-L1) treatment. The receptors stem from a woman older than 75 with urothelial cancer. Each CDR3 is given with its conserved first and last residue. A D gene is named only where the DNA matches it firmly. The size of a clone is reported for some rows only, either as once, few or many, or as a class for expanded clones.

V	J	D	size	DNA	CDR3
TRBV15	TRBJ1-5	.	once	TGTGCCACCAGCACACAGGGCGGGCAGCCCCAGCATTTT	CATSTQGGQPQHF
TRBV11-2	TRBJ2-5	TRBD2	.	TGTGCCAGCAGCTTAATGAGCGGGGGACATCAAGAGACCCAGTACTTC	CASSLMSGGHQETQYF
TRBV28	TRBJ2-7	TRBD2	once	TGTGCCAGTGGGGGACTAGCGGGAGGGCCGAGGGAGCAGTACTTC	CASGGLAGGPREQYF
TRBV2	TRBJ1-4	.	.	TGTGCCGCAGGGTCAGGGACTAATGAAAAACTGTTTTTT	CAAGSGTNEKLFF
TRBV11-2	TRBJ1-1	.	.	TGTGCCAGCAGCTTGAGGTCCTCGGGGGAAGCTTTCTTT	CASSLRSSGEAFF
TRBV19	TRBJ2-7	TRBD1	.	TGTGCCAGTAGTATGGCCGGGACAGTCTACGAGCAGTACTTC	CASSMAGTVYEQYF
TRBV30	TRBJ1-4	.	.	TGTGCCTGGAGTGGACAGGTTAATGAAAAACTGTTTTTT	CAWSGQVNEKLFF
TRBV30	TRBJ2-7	.	.	TGTGCCTGGACTTTAAGTACGGGTGGCGAGCAGTACTTC	CAWTLSTGGEQYF
TRBV6-1	TRBJ2-5	TRBD2	.	TGTGCCAGCGGGAGGGCCCCTATCCTTCAAGAGACCCAGTACTTC	CASGRAPILQETQYF
TRBV7-8	TRBJ1-2	.	few	TGTGCCAGCAGCTCCCCCCGGTGGGGGGATGTCAGTGACTATGGCTACACCTTC	CASSSPRWGDVSDYGYTF
TRBV18	TRBJ2-2	.	.	TGTGCCAGCTCACGGTCAGAGAACACCGGGGAGCTGTTTTTT	CASSRSENTGELFF
TRBV9	TRBJ2-5	TRBD1	once	TGTGCCAGCAGCGTAAGGGGACAGGGGAATCAAGAGACCCAGTACTTC	CASSVRGQGNQETQYF
TRBV9	TRBJ1-2	.	.	TGTGCCAGCAGCGTGAGGGCCAGAAAGGGCTACACCTTC	CASSVRARKGYTF
TRBV5-6	TRBJ2-5	.	.	TGTGCCAGCAGCTTGGACCAGGGTGGGGAGACCCAGTACTTC	CASSLDQGGETQYF
TRBV6-6	TRBJ2-7	TRBD2	.	TGTGCCAGCAGTTCCGGACTAGCGGAAAAACCCGGCGAGCAGTACTTC	CASSSGLAEKPGEQYF
TRBV10-2	TRBJ1-1	.	.	TGCGCCAGCGGAGAAGGGTGGGGCTCTGAAGCTTTCTTT	CASGEGWGSEAFF
TRBV9	TRBJ2-3	TRBD2	once	TGTGCCAGCAGTGCCGGGACTAGCACTACAGATACGCAGTATTTT	CASSAGTSTTDTQYF
TRBV5-4	TRBJ2-2	.	.	TGTGCCAGCAGCTTGCGGCAGGGTAGCACCGGGGAGCTGTTTTTT	CASSLRQGSTGELFF
TRBV2	TRBJ1-4	.	.	TGTGCCAGCAAATTCGGGGGGGGGCGGAGTGAAAAACTGTTTTTT	CASKFGGGRSEKLFF
TRBV27	TRBJ2-3	TRBD2	.	TGTGCCAGCAGTCCCCCCTCTAGCGGGGGGACAGATACGCAGTATTTT	CASSPPSSGGTDTQYF
TRBV5-4	TRBJ2-1	TRBD2	.	TGTGCCAGCGGCCCGGGACTAGCGGTGTACAATGAGCAGTTCTTC	CASGPGLAVYNEQFF
TRBV9	TRBJ2-5	TRBD1	.	TGTGCCAGCAGCGTAGCAATACCGGGACAGGGAAGGCAAGAGACCCAGTACTTC	CASSVAIPGQGRQETQYF
TRBV4-1	TRBJ1-3	.	.	TGCGCCAGCCAGCGTCCAGGGCGGAACACCATATATTTT	CASQRPGRNTIYF
TRBV10-3	TRBJ2-3	.	.	TGTGCCATCAGTGCGGGTTCTAGCACAGATACGCAGTATTTT	CAISAGSSTDTQYF
TRBV5-4	TRBJ1-1	TRBD1	.	TGTGCCAGCAGCTGGGACAGGGGGCAGTCGGAAGCTTTCTTT	CASSWDRGQSEAFF
TRBV5-1	TRBJ1-5	.	.	TGCGCCAGCAGCCTATCAACAGGGCTCAATCAGCCCCAGCATTTT	CASSLSTGLNQPQHF
TRBV2	TRBJ2-5	.	.	TGTGCCAGCAGAGAACCAGGGGGGGAGACCCAGTACTTC	CASREPGGETQYF
TRBV6-1	TRBJ2-1	.	.	TGTGCCAGCAGTATAGGGACTCAAGGGAATGAGCAGTTCTTC	CASSIGTQGNEQFF
TRBV27	TRBJ2-2	.	.	TGTGCCAGCAGTTTATACCTGAGGGGGATCACCGGGGAGCTGTTTTTT	CASSLYLRGITGELFF
TRBV11-3	TRBJ2-1	TRBD1	.	TGTGCCAGCAGCTTAGGCCGGACAGGGGGCAATGAGCAGTTCTTC	CASSLGRTGGNEQFF
TRBV2	TRBJ2-7	TRBD1	once	TGTGCCAGCAGGGGACAGGGGCTGAGCTCCTACGAGCAGTACTTC	CASRGQGLSSYEQYF
TRBV7-8	TRBJ1-5	TRBD1	.	TGTGCCAGCAGCAAAGGACAGGGCGGCCAGCCCCAGCATTTT	CASSKGQGGQPQHF
TRBV6-4	TRBJ1-5	.	.	TGTGCCAGCAGTGGAGAGGAGAATCAGCCCCAGCATTTT	CASSGEENQPQHF
TRBV2	TRBJ1-2	TRBD1	.	TGTGCCAGCCGACCAGGGGGGTCGGATGGCTACACCTTC	CASRPGGSDGYTF
TRBV7-6	TRBJ2-5	.	.	TGTGCCAGCAGCCACGGGTTCGCGCAAGAGACCCAGTACTTC	CASSHGFAQETQYF
TRBV28	TRBJ2-5	.	.	TGTGCCAGCCTTGTTTCCGGGACTCAAGAGACCCAGTACTTC	CASLVSGTQETQYF
TRBV29-1	TRBJ2-2	TRBD1	few	TGCAGCGTTTCCAGGGGGACAGGGGTCGCCGGGGAGCTGTTTTTT	CSVSRGTGVAGELFF
TRBV2	TRBJ2-3	.	.	TGTGCCAGCAGCTACGGGACTTCTAGCACAGATACGCAGTATTTT	CASSYGTSSTDTQYF
TRBV5-1	TRBJ2-1	TRBD1	.	TGCGCCAGCAGTTCACGTTCCGGGACAGGGGTCGGTGAGCAGTTCTTC	CASSSRSGTGVGEQFF
TRBV5-1	TRBJ1-1	.	.	TGCGCCAGCCATGCACAGGATTGGAACACTGAAGCTTTCTTT	CASHAQDWNTEAFF
TRBV6-1	TRBJ1-4	TRBD1	.	TGTGCCAGCAGGGTGGACAGGGGGGCTAATGAAAAACTGTTTTTT	CASRVDRGANEKLFF
TRBV10-3	TRBJ2-1	TRBD1	.	TGTGCCATCAGGGAGGGACAGGGCGATGAGCAGTTCTTC	CAIREGQGDEQFF
TRBV7-6	TRBJ2-1	.	.	TGTGCCAGCAGCTCATCGACGGGATCCTACAATGAGCAGTTCTTC	CASSSSTGSYNEQFF
TRBV5-6	TRBJ2-1	TRBD2	.	TGTGCCAGCACCGGTTTGGGCGGGGGGCACTACAATGAGCAGTTCTTC	CASTGLGGGHYNEQFF
TRBV2	TRBJ2-3	.	.	TGTGCCAGCAGTGGCCTAGCGCCAAGCACAGATACGCAGTATTTT	CASSGLAPSTDTQYF
TRBV19	TRBJ2-7	TRBD1	.	TGTGCCAGTCAAGGACAGGGTCCCTACGAGCAGTACTTC	CASQGQGPYEQYF
TRBV2	TRBJ1-3	.	few	TGTGCCAGCAGACGCCACGGGGAAGGAAACACCATATATTTT	CASRRHGEGNTIYF